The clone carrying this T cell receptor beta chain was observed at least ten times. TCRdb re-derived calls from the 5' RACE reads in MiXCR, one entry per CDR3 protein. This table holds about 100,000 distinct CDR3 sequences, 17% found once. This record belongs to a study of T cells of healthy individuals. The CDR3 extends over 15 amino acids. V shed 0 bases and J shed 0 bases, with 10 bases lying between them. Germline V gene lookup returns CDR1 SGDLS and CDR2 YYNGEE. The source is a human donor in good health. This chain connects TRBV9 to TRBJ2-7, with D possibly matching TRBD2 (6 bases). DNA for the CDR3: TGTGCCAGCAGCGTAGGCCCGGGGGACTCCTACGAGCAGTACTTC. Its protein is CASSVGPGDSYEQYF.